The clone carrying this T cell receptor beta chain has more than one count but fewer than ten. Time point described: patch test 2, 6 weeks after DPC sensitization. This sample's treatment: therapeutic diphenylcyclopropenone sensitization with weekly scalp DPC. The data derive from a study of human T cells and chemical hapten exposure. One entry per CDR3 protein, called by TCRdb with MiXCR from the RACE reads. This table has some 350,000 distinct CDR3 sequences, roughly 6% appearing once. Looked up from germline, CDR1 is SGHDN and CDR2 is FVKESK. The V gene lost 1 base and the J gene lost 7 bases, with 14 bases spanning the gap. CDR3 length: 16 residues.

The sequencing used whole blood, collected in connection with sensitization to the hapten diphenylcyclopropenone (DPC). The source of this sequence is a woman under 30 with alopecia areata. Some clones in this sample may be carry-over from other donors' samples. V and J are TRBV14 and TRBJ1-6; maybe TRBD1 (5 bases). CDR3 in amino acids: CASSQVPGRLNSPLHF. In DNA, the CDR3 is TGTGCCAGCAGCCAAGTCCCGGGACGGTTAAATTCACCCCTCCACTTT.